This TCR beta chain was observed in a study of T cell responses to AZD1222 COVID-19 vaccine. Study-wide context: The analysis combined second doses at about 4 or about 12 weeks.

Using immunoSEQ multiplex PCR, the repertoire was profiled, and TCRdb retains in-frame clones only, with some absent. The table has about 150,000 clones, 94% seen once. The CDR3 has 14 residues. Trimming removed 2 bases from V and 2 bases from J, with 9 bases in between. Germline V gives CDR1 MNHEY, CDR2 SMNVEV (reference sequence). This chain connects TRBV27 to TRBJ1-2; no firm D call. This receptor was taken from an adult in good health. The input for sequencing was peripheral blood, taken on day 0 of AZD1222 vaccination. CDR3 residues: CASSLSGRNYGYTF. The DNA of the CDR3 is TGTGCCAGCAGTTTAAGTGGCCGGAACTATGGCTACACCTTC.